Sequencing of this TCR beta chain was carried out in a study of beta chain features in type 1 diabetes. For the study at large: No patient-donor differences in age, gender, total cells or subset yield. Study-wide results and caveats: Patients with Type 1 diabetes showed moderately but significantly shorter TCRB CDR3s in all four CD4+ subsets.

This CDR3 region has 13 residues. V dropped 1 base and J dropped 6 bases, with 4 bases sitting between them. Per germline, CDR1 SGHTA and CDR2 FQGTGA. Every isolated RNA sample was fully reverse transcribed, so sequencing captured expressed TCRB transcripts. Approximately 1 million reads, on average, were obtained from stem cell-like memory T cell samples. This table comes from immunoSEQ multiplex PCR, and its TCRdb copy is limited to in-frame clones, with some not included. The profile shows 10,000 to 15,000 clones, approximately 47% of them singletons. Concerning this clone: Antigen unknown.

This chain connects TRBV7-3 to TRBJ1-6; no definite D call. This receptor was identified in a man younger than 35 in good health. The specimen was stem cell memory CD4+ T cells from blood. This CDR3 is CASSLMSNSPLHF. CDR3 sequence (DNA): TGTGCCAGCAGCTTAATGAGTAATTCACCCCTCCACTTT.